This T cell receptor beta chain was retrieved from a study of neoadjuvant anti-PD-1 for oral cavity cancer. Across the study: Nivolumab at 3 mg/kg was mostly given biweekly, three to four doses, pre-surgery.

Regarding the study as a whole: Pretreatment Treg/Th17 ratio correlated inversely with post-treatment tumor clonality. Only a few patients per response group were TCR-analyzed; validation needed.

Profiled with immunoSEQ multiplex PCR; TCRdb holds only in-frame clones, not every one. The sample shows around 12,000 clones, around two thirds of them seen only once. This clone was detected a few times. Its specificity is unknown. The germline V gene encodes CDR1 LNHDA and CDR2 SQIVND (reference sequence). The CDR3 is made up of 12 amino acids. Germline trimming cut 8 bases from V and 6 bases from J; bases unmatched to any gene: 2. Blood cells were analyzed directly, without culture or expansion. The V and J genes are TRBV19 and TRBJ2-2; 8 bases are shared with TRBD1. Sequenced here: PBMCs, sampled before nivolumab (anti-PD-1) treatment. The clonotype comes from a person aged 40 to 85 with oral cavity squamous cell carcinoma. The CDR3 loop reads CASLQGAGELFF. DNA of the CDR3: TGTGCCAGTCTACAGGGGGCCGGGGAGCTGTTTTTT.